This T cell receptor (beta chain) emerged from a study of cytomegalovirus exposure and HLA in healthy donors. Study findings and constraints: As a later analysis revealed, most CMV-associated TCR beta chains appeared HLA-restricted.

The V and J ends lost 3 bases and 7 bases respectively, with 6 bases between them. The CDR3 spans 12 residues. Germline loops: CDR1 MNHNS, CDR2 SASEGT. PCR amplification relied on 60 Vbeta primers (plus 13 Jbeta primers). Repertoires were generated with immunoSEQ multiplex PCR, while TCRdb's copy carries only in-frame clones and drops some. The sample holds roughly 200,000 clones. On this clone: What it recognizes is unknown.

The specimen was PBMCs. The receptor's source is a man younger than 45 in good health and CMV-seronegative. The chain couples TRBV6-1 to TRBJ2-2; D unclear. The CDR3 sequence is CASSDSVGELFF. As DNA, the CDR3 is TGTGCCAGCAGTGATTCAGTCGGGGAGCTGTTTTTT.